This is a list of T cell receptor beta chains from one sample in a study of post-analysis software for immune sequencing data. TCRdb used MiXCR to reprocess the PCR reads, holding one entry per CDR3 protein. Of roughly 200,000 distinct CDR3 sequences listed, 29% were seen once; the top ten hold 3% to 3.5%. The sample was blood. The receptors were sampled from a girl under 18 with multiple sclerosis. The CDR3 runs from the conserved cysteine through the conserved F or W. D genes are given only for firm matches. Where a row states a size, it is once, few, many or the class of an expanded clone; other rows omit it.

d_gene	j_gene	abundance	v_gene	CDR3nt	CDR3aa
TRBD1	TRBJ2-7	-	TRBV3-1	TGTGCCAGCAGCCAAGAGGGGGACAGGGTTTACGAGCAGTACTTC	CASSQEGDRVYEQYF
TRBD1	TRBJ1-2	-	TRBV20-1	TGCAGTGCTAGGGGGACAGGGGGAGGCCACACCTTC	CSARGTGGGHTF
-	TRBJ1-1	-	TRBV10-3	TGTGCCCTCAGTGATTTGGGAGGGGACACTGAAGCTTTCTTT	CALSDLGGDTEAFF
-	TRBJ2-1	many	TRBV6-5	TGTGCCAGCACCGGGGGATCGGGTTACAATGAGCAGTTCTTC	CASTGGSGYNEQFF
TRBD2	TRBJ2-1	many	TRBV5-1	TGCGCCAGCGATCGGGGGGACTCCTACAATGAGCAGTTCTTC	CASDRGDSYNEQFF
-	TRBJ1-1	-	TRBV14	TGTGCCAGCAGCCGGGGTCGGGGCGTTGAGACTGAAGCTTTCTTT	CASSRGRGVETEAFF
-	TRBJ2-1	once	TRBV14	TGTGCCAGCAGCCAAACATATTACAATGAGCAGTTCTTC	CASSQTYYNEQFF
TRBD1	TRBJ1-4	few	TRBV29-1	TGCAGCGTGGCGGACAGGGCGACAACTAATGAAAAACTGTTTTTT	CSVADRATTNEKLFF
-	TRBJ2-7	many	TRBV29-1	TGCAGCGTACTGACCCAGGGCTTTACCTACGAGCAGTACTTC	CSVLTQGFTYEQYF
-	TRBJ2-7	many	TRBV12-3/TRBV12-4	TGTGCCAGCAGCCCAAAAACAACGAGCTACGAGCAGTACTTC	CASSPKTTSYEQYF
TRBD1	TRBJ2-7	few	TRBV7-9	TGTGCCAGCAGCGACACGCCCGGGACAGGGCTCTCCTACGAGCAGTACTTC	CASSDTPGTGLSYEQYF
TRBD1	TRBJ2-3	many	TRBV6-5	TGTGCCAGCAGCCAACGACAGGGGAGGTCTGATACGCAGTATTTT	CASSQRQGRSDTQYF
-	TRBJ2-5	many	TRBV7-6	TGTGCCAGCAGCTTTACTCACCTAACACAAGAGACCCAGTACTTC	CASSFTHLTQETQYF
-	TRBJ1-6	many	TRBV20-1	TGCAGTGCTAGAGTTCGGGGTTCCCATTCACCCCTCCACTTT	CSARVRGSHSPLHF
-	TRBJ1-1	few	TRBV2	TGTGCCAGCAGGTTGAAGGAGCTCACTGAAGCTTTCTTT	CASRLKELTEAFF
-	TRBJ1-2	few	TRBV5-1	TGCGCCAGCAGCCATGACAGCTATGGCTACACCTTC	CASSHDSYGYTF
TRBD2	TRBJ2-7	many	TRBV6-1	TGTGCCAGCAGTGCTAGCGGGGGGGCCTACGAGCAGTACTTC	CASSASGGAYEQYF
-	TRBJ2-2	-	TRBV29-1	TGCAGCGTTGGCCGGGGCACCGGGGAGCTGTTTTTT	CSVGRGTGELFF